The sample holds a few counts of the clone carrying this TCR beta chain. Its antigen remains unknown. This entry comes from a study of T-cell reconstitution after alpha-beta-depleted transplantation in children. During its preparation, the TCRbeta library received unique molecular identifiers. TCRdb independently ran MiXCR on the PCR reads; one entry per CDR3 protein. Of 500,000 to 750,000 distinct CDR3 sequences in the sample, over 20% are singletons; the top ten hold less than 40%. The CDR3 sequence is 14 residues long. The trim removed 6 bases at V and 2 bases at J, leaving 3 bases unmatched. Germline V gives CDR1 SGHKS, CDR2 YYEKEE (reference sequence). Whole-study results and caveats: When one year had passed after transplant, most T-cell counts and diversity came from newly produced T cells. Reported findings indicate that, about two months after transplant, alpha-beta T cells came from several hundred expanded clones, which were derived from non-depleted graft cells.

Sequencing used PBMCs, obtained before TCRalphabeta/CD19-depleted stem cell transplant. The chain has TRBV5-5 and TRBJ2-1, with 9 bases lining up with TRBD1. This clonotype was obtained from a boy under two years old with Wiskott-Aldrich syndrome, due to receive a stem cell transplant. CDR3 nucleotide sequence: TGTGCCAGCACAAGACAGGGGGCCTACAATGAGCAGTTCTTC. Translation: CASTRQGAYNEQFF.